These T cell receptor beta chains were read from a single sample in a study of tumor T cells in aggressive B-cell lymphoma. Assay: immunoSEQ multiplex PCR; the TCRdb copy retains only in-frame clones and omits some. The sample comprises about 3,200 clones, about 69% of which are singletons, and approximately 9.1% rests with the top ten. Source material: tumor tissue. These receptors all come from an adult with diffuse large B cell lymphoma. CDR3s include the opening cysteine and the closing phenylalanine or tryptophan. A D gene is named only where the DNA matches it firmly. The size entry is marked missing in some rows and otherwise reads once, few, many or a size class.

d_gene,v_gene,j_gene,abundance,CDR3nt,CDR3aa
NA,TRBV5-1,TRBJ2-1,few,TGCGCCAGCAGCTTGGCGAGCAATGAGCAGTTCTTC,CASSLASNEQFF
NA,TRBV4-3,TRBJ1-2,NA,TGCGCCAGCAGCCAAGAACAGACAAACTATGGCTACACCTTC,CASSQEQTNYGYTF
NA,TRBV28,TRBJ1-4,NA,TGTGCCAGCAGTTTAGGGGTGGGGGCTGTGAAAAAACTGTTTTTT,CASSLGVGAVKKLFF
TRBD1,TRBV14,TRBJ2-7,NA,TGTGCCAGCAGCCAAGTCGTCGGACAGGGGGGTTACGAGCAGTACTTC,CASSQVVGQGGYEQYF
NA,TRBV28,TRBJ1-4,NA,TGTGCCAGCAGTAGAGGGGGAACAACTAATGAAAAATTGTTTTTT,CASSRGGTTNEKLFF
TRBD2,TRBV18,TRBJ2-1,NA,TGTGCCAGCTCACCATGGCGGGAGAGCTACAATGAGCAGTTCTTC,CASSPWRESYNEQFF
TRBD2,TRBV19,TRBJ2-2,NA,TGTGCCAGTAGTATAAGTCGGACTAGGAGGAACACCGGGGAGCTGTTTTTT,CASSISRTRRNTGELFF
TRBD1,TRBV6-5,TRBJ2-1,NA,TGTGCCAGCAGTGTTGGGACAGCCGCTGAGCAGTTCTTC,CASSVGTAAEQFF
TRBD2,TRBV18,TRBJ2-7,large,TGTGCCAGCTCACCTACGACTAGCGGGAGTGTCAGGCAGTACTTC,CASSPTTSGSVRQYF
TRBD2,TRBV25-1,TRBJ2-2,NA,TGTGCCAGCAAGGGTGGGCCTAGCGGGATCACCGGGGAGCTGTTTTTT,CASKGGPSGITGELFF
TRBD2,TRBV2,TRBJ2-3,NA,TGTGCTAGCAGTGAGACGGGAGGGTATTCGCAGTATTTT,CASSETGGYSQYF
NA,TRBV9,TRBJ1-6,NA,TGTGCCAGCAGCCGGAACAGAAATTCACCCCTCCACTTT,CASSRNRNSPLHF
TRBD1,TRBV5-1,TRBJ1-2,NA,TGCGCCAGCAGAAACAGGGGGACAAACTATGGCTACACCTTC,CASRNRGTNYGYTF
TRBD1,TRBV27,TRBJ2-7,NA,TGTGCCAGCAGCCAGACAGGGGGTTTAACCTACGAGCAGTACTTC,CASSQTGGLTYEQYF
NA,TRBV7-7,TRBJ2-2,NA,TGTGCCAGCAGCTTGGACATGACCGGGGAGCTGTTTTTT,CASSLDMTGELFF
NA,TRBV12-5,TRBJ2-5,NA,TGTGCTAGTGGTAACGGTGGAGAGACCCAGTACTTC,CASGNGGETQYF
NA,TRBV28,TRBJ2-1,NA,TGTGCCAGCAGTTTCGATTTCCCCCGGAAGGCGAGGGATGAGCAGTTCTTC,CASSFDFPRKARDEQFF
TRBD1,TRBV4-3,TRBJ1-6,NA,TGCGCCAGCAGACAGGGGGTCTCCTATAATTCACCCCTCCACTTT,CASRQGVSYNSPLHF
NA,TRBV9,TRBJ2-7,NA,TGTGCCAGCAGCGGAACAGGGCTCACTGAGCAGTACTTC,CASSGTGLTEQYF
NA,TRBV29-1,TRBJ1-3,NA,TGCAGCGTCGCGACAGGTTTCGGAAACACCATATATTTT,CSVATGFGNTIYF
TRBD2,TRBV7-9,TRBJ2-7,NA,TGTGCCAGCAGCTTAGGGCCCCTAGCGGGAGGCGCCTACGAGCAGTACTTC,CASSLGPLAGGAYEQYF
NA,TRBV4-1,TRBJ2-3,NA,TGCGCCAGCAGCCAAGGGCACGGCCCCGGGACAGATACGCAGTATTTT,CASSQGHGPGTDTQYF
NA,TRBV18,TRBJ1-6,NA,TGTACCAGCTCACCTGCTACTGGACACCTCCACTTT,CTSSPATGHLHF
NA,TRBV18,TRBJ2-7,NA,TGTGCCAGCTCACCCCGGGACGGGGGTGAGCAGTACTTC,CASSPRDGGEQYF
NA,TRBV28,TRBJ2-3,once,TGTGCCAGCGGGGGGGCTATGCCCACGCAGTATTTT,CASGGAMPTQYF
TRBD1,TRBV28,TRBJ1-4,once,TGTGCCAGCAGTATTCTCACAGGGGGCCCCCGGGAAAAACTGTTTTTT,CASSILTGGPREKLFF
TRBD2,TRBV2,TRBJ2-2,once,TGTGCCAGCAGTGAAGCGGGACTACCAACCGGGGAGCTGTTTTTT,CASSEAGLPTGELFF
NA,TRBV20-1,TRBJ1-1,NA,TGCAGGGGCTCCGACGTGGCTGAAGCTTTCTTT,CRGSDVAEAFF
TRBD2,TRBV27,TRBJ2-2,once,TGTGCCAGCAGTTTAGGCGGGAGAGGCACCGGGGAGCTGTTTTTT,CASSLGGRGTGELFF
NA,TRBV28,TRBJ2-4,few,TGTGCCAGCAGTGAGCCTCGGGATTGGAACATTCAGTACTTC,CASSEPRDWNIQYF
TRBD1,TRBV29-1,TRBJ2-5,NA,TGCAGCGTTGCAGGGGGCTCCTCCTCTGAGACCCAGTACTTC,CSVAGGSSSETQYF